One and the same sample provided the 32 T cell receptor beta chains below, sequenced in a study of CD8 T cells in Susac syndrome. With random hexamers, reverse transcription was performed on about 0.5 to 1 ug of RNA. TCRdb re-called the immunoSEQ multiplex PCR reads with MiXCR, one entry per CDR3 protein. The table shows about 250,000 distinct CDR3 sequences, with about 94% occurring only once. The specimen was CD4+ T cells from PBMCs. These receptors were collected from a human donor with multiple sclerosis.

This clonotype was counted a single time. The chain employs TRBV20-1 and TRBJ1-1, with TRBD1 matching 8 bases. J was trimmed by 2 bases and V by 5 bases; bases with no gene match: 7. Per the germline V gene, CDR1 is DFQATT and CDR2 is SNEGSKA (reference sequence). This CDR3 region has 14 residues. The CDR3 bases are TGCAGTGCTTCACAGGGGGGCGGTAACACTGAAGCTTTCTTT. This codes for CSASQGGGNTEAFF.

The chain joins TRBV7-2 to TRBJ1-2, with D uncertain. This CDR3 is built from 14 residues. The V gene lost 5 bases and the J gene lost 3 bases, with 13 bases spanning the gap. Germline V gene sequence: CDR1 SGHTA, CDR2 FQGNSA. The CDR3 bases are TGTGCCAGCAGCGTAGGGTGGAACGACTATGGCTACACCTTC. It codes for CASSVGWNDYGYTF.

V gene TRBV12-3 or TRBV12-4 combines with J gene TRBJ1-4; D gene ambiguous. The V gene lost 3 bases and the J gene lost 3 bases, with 14 bases spanning the gap. The CDR3 loop spans 16 amino acids. The CDR3 coding sequence is TGTGCCAGCAGTTTGACTGGGAGGCGGGCTAATGAAAAACTGTTTTTT. This encodes CASSLTGRRANEKLFF.

This rearrangement joins TRBV2 to TRBJ1-5; 8 nucleotides match TRBD1. Germline V gene data show CDR1 as SNHLY and CDR2 as FYNNEI. J gave up 8 bases and V 6 bases, and 12 bases lay outside the gene matches. CDR3 length equals 15 residues. The DNA for the CDR3 is TGTGCCAGCAGAGAGTCTCAGGGGGCGGGGGAGCCCCAGCATTTT. Protein sequence: CASRESQGAGEPQHF.

The V and J genes are TRBV19 and TRBJ1-1; a possible D gene is TRBD1 (6 bases). The CDR3 sequence is 14 residues long. Germline V gives CDR1 LNHDA, CDR2 SQIVND (reference sequence). V dropped 9 bases and J dropped 7 bases, with 21 bases sitting between them. DNA for the CDR3: TGTGCCAGCACTCTCCTGTCCAGGGGTGGTGAAGCTTTCTTT. Translating it yields CASTLLSRGGEAFF.

The V and J genes are TRBV25-1 and TRBJ2-1; D ambiguous. V lost 2 bases and J 4 bases, leaving 9 bases between the germline ends. The CDR3 has 14 amino acids. In germline, CDR1 is MGHDK, CDR2 SYGVNS. CDR3 sequence: CASSEGRPYNEQFF. The DNA for the CDR3 is TGTGCCAGCAGTGAAGGACGCCCGTACAATGAGCAGTTCTTC.

This chain connects TRBV6-4 to TRBJ1-5; TRBD1 might be the D (6 bases). CDR3 length equals 18 residues. Trimming removed 5 bases from V and 1 base from J, with 21 bases in between. Germline loops: CDR1 MRHNA, CDR2 SNTAGT. The CDR3 bases are TGTGCCAGCAGTTTCACAGGGAGGCTCCATGGGAGCAATCAGCCCCAGCATTTT. Its protein is CASSFTGRLHGSNQPQHF.

The V gene is TRBV24-1, the J gene TRBJ2-2; 9 nucleotides agree with TRBD2. The CDR3 extends over 17 amino acids. V lost 12 bases to trimming and J lost 4 bases; unmatched junction nucleotides: 17. The germline V gene encodes CDR1 KGHDR and CDR2 SFDVKD. The CDR3 sequence: CAGQTGGGAVCTGELFF. The CDR3 DNA follows: TGTGCCGGGCAGACTGGCGGGGGGGCCGTGTGCACCGGGGAGCTGTTTTTT.

The chain links TRBV18 to TRBJ1-2, with TRBD1 as a possible D gene (6 bases). Per the germline V gene, CDR1 is KGHSH and CDR2 is LQKENI. The CDR3 has 15 residues. Trimming removed 3 bases at V and 2 bases at J, with 13 bases between. The DNA of the CDR3 is TGTGCCAGCTCACCGGCTAGTGGGACAAACTATGGCTACACCTTC. This sequence encodes CASSPASGTNYGYTF.

This chain joins TRBV9 and TRBJ1-1; a possible D gene is TRBD1 (6 bases). V shed 4 bases and J shed 0 bases, with 22 bases lying between them. This CDR3 spans 18 amino acids. Germline CDR1 reads SGDLS; CDR2 reads YYNGEE. CDR3 nucleotides: TGTGCCAGCAGCCCTTCCGGGGGGTTACAGGGACTGAACACTGAAGCTTTCTTT. Translation: CASSPSGGLQGLNTEAFF.

This sequence joins TRBV5-1 and TRBJ2-7; TRBD2 might be the D (6 bases). This CDR3 is 15 amino acids long. Looked up from germline, CDR1 is SGHRS and CDR2 is YFSETQ. V was trimmed by 3 bases and J by 6 bases, leaving 19 bases between them. CDR3 DNA: TGCGCCAGCAGCTCCTCTGTGGGGGGAACGGGCGAGCAGTACTTC. Encoded protein: CASSSSVGGTGEQYF.

A word on this clonotype: A junction boundary mismatches the germline segment, possibly from a read error. This chain links TRBV20-1 with TRBJ1-1; 7 bases agree with TRBD1. CDR1 and CDR2 from the germline V gene are DFQATT and SNEGSKA (reference sequence). The CDR3 has 13 amino acids. DNA of the CDR3: TGCAGTGCTCACACGACAGGGAACGCTGAAGCTTTCTTT. Protein sequence: CSAHTTGNAEAFF.

This clonotype was observed a single time. The chain employs TRBV20-1 and TRBJ1-5; D ambiguous. Germline V gene lookup returns CDR1 DFQATT and CDR2 SNEGSKA (reference sequence). The ends were cut back, 1 base at V and 0 bases at J, with 7 bases in the middle. This CDR3 is built from 14 residues. CDR3: CSARGRYSNQPQHF. For the CDR3, the DNA is TGCAGTGCTAGAGGGCGGTATAGCAATCAGCCCCAGCATTTT.

J is TRBJ1-1 and V is TRBV5-1; the match to TRBD1 covers 7 bases. The CDR3 spans 13 residues. The V gene end was trimmed by 7 bases and the J gene end by 1 base; junction bases not matched to a gene: 4. Germline values: CDR1 SGHRS, CDR2 YFSETQ. The CDR3 DNA reads TGCGCCAGCGGAGGACAGGCGAACACTGAAGCTTTCTTT. Protein product: CASGGQANTEAFF.

The chain recombines TRBV24-1 with TRBJ2-1, with D hard to call. The germline V and J ends were trimmed by 9 bases and 9 bases, with 11 bases remaining between them. Germline loops: CDR1 KGHDR, CDR2 SFDVKD. This CDR3 has 11 residues. In DNA, the CDR3 is TGTGCCACCGGGAAAGAGGTTGAGCAGTTCTTC. This encodes CATGKEVEQFF.

V and J are TRBV28 and TRBJ2-7; TRBD1 might be the D (5 bases). Germline lookup yields CDR1 MDHEN and CDR2 SYDVKM. This CDR3 is built from 14 residues. V lost 11 bases to trimming and J lost 2 bases, with 19 bases between them. The CDR3 nucleotides are TGTGCCTGCGAAGGGGCCCATCCCCCCTACGAGCAGTACTTC. This encodes CACEGAHPPYEQYF. Combining the CDR3 with reference TRBV28 and TRBJ2-7 gives the whole variable domain DVKVTQSSRYLVKRTGEKVFLECVQDMDHENMFWYRQDPGLGLRLIYFSYDVKMKEKGDIPEGYSVSREKKERFSLILESASTNQTSMYLCACEGAHPPYEQYFGPGTRLTVT.

This chain links TRBV7-3 with TRBJ2-1, with 8 positions matching TRBD2. This CDR3 region has 15 residues. J lost 4 bases, V lost 5 bases, and 7 bases had no gene match. The germline V gene has CDR1 SGHTA and CDR2 FQGTGA. The CDR3 protein is CASSTTGTRYNEQFF. The CDR3 coding sequence is TGTGCCAGCAGCACGACCGGGACTAGATACAATGAGCAGTTCTTC.

The gene calls are TRBV4-2 and TRBJ1-5; perhaps TRBD1 as D (5 bases). CDR1 is LGHNA and CDR2 is YNFKEQ in the germline V gene. Trimming left V 0 bases short and J 1 base short, with 10 bases between. CDR3 size: 16 residues. The CDR3 sequence: CASSQEWQGSNQPQHF. In DNA, the CDR3 is TGTGCCAGCAGCCAAGAGTGGCAGGGCAGCAATCAGCCCCAGCATTTT.

The chain recombines TRBV7-2 with TRBJ1-3; TRBD1 aligns across 7 bases. This CDR3 is 15 amino acids long. With 5 bases clipped from V and 4 bases from J, the junction kept 8 bases outside the gene matches. The germline CDR1 and CDR2 sequences are SGHTA and FQGNSA. The CDR3 DNA is TGTGCCAGCAGCCAGGACAGGCTAAGGGGAAACACCATATATTTT. This translates into CASSQDRLRGNTIYF. The full variable domain, in which reference TRBV7-2 and TRBJ1-3 provide the parts outside the CDR3, is GAGVSQSPSNKVTEKGKDVELRCDPISGHTALYWYRQSLGQGLEFLIYFQGNSAPDKSGLPSDRFSAERTGGSVSTLTIQRTQQEDSAVYLCASSQDRLRGNTIYFGEGSWLTVV.

This clonotype came up once. The rearrangement links TRBV5-6 to TRBJ2-3; no clear D gene. Germline V gives CDR1 SGHDT, CDR2 YYEEEE. The CDR3 runs to 12 residues. The V and J ends lost 4 bases and 4 bases respectively, with 7 bases between them. The CDR3 reads CASSDPPDTQYF. In DNA, the CDR3 is TGTGCCAGCAGCGACCCCCCAGATACGCAGTATTTT. The variable domain in full, with the rest retrieved from reference TRBV5-6 and TRBJ2-3, is DAGVTQSPTHLIKTRGQQVTLRCSPKSGHDTVSWYQQALGQGPQFIFQYYEEEERQRGNFPDRFSGHQFPNYSSELNVNALLLGDSALYLCASSDPPDTQYFGPGTRLTVL.

J is TRBJ2-7 and V is TRBV29-1; no definite D call. There are 12 residues in the CDR3. Looked up from germline, CDR1 is SQVTM and CDR2 is ANQGSEA. V lost 4 bases and J 2 bases, leaving 9 bases between the germline ends. CDR3 in amino acids: CSVVDETYEQYV. CDR3 nucleotides: TGCAGCGTTGTCGACGAGACCTACGAGCAGTACGTC.

The V and J genes are TRBV24-1 and TRBJ1-2, with D possibly TRBD1 on 5 matching bases. The CDR3 has 14 amino acids. CDR1 KGHDR and CDR2 SFDVKD come from the germline V gene. V gave up 4 bases and J gave up 5 bases, with 13 bases separating them. The CDR3 sequence: CATSDPEGRYGYTF. The CDR3, as DNA: TGTGCCACCAGTGACCCCGAGGGGAGGTATGGCTACACCTTC.

The gene calls are TRBV21-1 and TRBJ1-1. TRBV21-1 is a pseudogene segment. The CDR3 extends over 11 amino acids. The CDR3 loop is CASSKAREAFF. The CDR3 nucleotides read TGTGCCAGCAGCAAAGCCCGTGAAGCTTTCTTT.

Only one count was recorded for this clonotype. This rearrangement joins TRBV28 to TRBJ2-7; 8 bases map to TRBD1. V trimming: 5 bases; J trimming: 6 bases; junction bases outside the gene matches: 9. CDR3 length: 14 residues. Germline lookup yields CDR1 MDHEN and CDR2 SYDVKM. The CDR3 sequence is CASSRGLTGGEQYF. The CDR3 DNA reads TGTGCCAGCAGTAGGGGGTTAACAGGGGGCGAGCAGTACTTC.

J is TRBJ2-7 and V is TRBV4-1; 7 nucleotides align to TRBD2. The CDR3 covers 18 residues. The junction had 22 bases not matched to a gene; V was cut back by 7 bases and J by 4 bases. Germline CDR1 and CDR2: MGHRA and YSYEKL. The CDR3 protein is CASTPLPPQPGGFYEQYF. The DNA of the CDR3 is TGCGCCAGCACCCCATTACCGCCTCAACCGGGGGGATTTTACGAGCAGTACTTC.

The chain carries TRBV11-2 and TRBJ2-7, with no clear D. The V end lost 3 bases, the J end lost 5 bases, and 14 bases lay between the germline ends. Germline V gene lookup returns CDR1 SGHAT and CDR2 FQNNGV. This CDR3 is 14 amino acids long. Written as DNA, the CDR3 is TGTGCCAGCAGCTTCAACCGTAGACCGAACGAGCAGTACTTC. It yields the protein CASSFNRRPNEQYF.

The chain is built from TRBV20-1 and TRBJ2-4; D is undetermined. The CDR3 loop spans 12 amino acids. Trimming removed 7 bases from V and 3 bases from J, with 10 bases in between. Germline CDR1 reads DFQATT; CDR2 reads SNEGSKA (reference sequence). The CDR3 region is CSGSLGKNIQYF. The CDR3 DNA follows: TGCAGTGGAAGCCTTGGCAAAAACATTCAGTACTTC.

The chain joins TRBV30 to TRBJ1-5; D is unresolved. Trimming stripped 3 bases from V and 1 base from J, with 10 bases between. Germline CDR1 is GTSNPN and CDR2 is SVGIG (reference sequence). The CDR3 loop spans 14 amino acids. The DNA for the CDR3 is TGTGCCTGGAGGGGGAGAGGCAGCAATCAGCCCCAGCATTTT. Translation gives CAWRGRGSNQPQHF. The entire variable domain, with the rest obtained from reference TRBV30 and TRBJ1-5, is as follows: SQTIHQWPATLVQPVGSPLSLECTVEGTSNPNLYWYRQAAGRGLQLLFYSVGIGQISSEVPQNLSASRPQDRQFILSSKKLLLSDSGFYLCAWRGRGSNQPQHFGDGTRLSIL.

The chain employs TRBV7-9 and TRBJ2-5; D remains ambiguous. Trimming pared 1 base from V and 4 bases from J, leaving 10 bases between. From germline, CDR1 is SEHNR and CDR2 FQNEAQ (reference sequence). This CDR3 is 14 amino acids long. Written as DNA, the CDR3 is TGTGCCAGCAGCTTAGAAAGAATCCGAGAGACCCAGTACTTC. Translating gives CASSLERIRETQYF.

This sequence joins TRBV20-1 and TRBJ2-7, with 9 nucleotides matching TRBD1. Germline CDR1 and CDR2: DFQATT and SNEGSKA (reference sequence). The CDR3 is 16 amino acids. V was clipped by 2 bases and J by 2 bases; unmatched bases: 10. The CDR3 sequence: CSARRLRDRDPYEQYV. In DNA form, the CDR3 reads TGCAGTGCTAGACGACTCCGGGACAGGGACCCCTACGAGCAGTACGTC.

DNA for the CDR3: TGTGCCAGCAGCGAATCCGGGTTGTCAACGCAGTATTTT. It encodes CASSESGLSTQYF. The chain uses TRBV27 and TRBJ2-3; no clear D. V gave up 6 bases and J gave up 9 bases, with 16 bases separating them. The germline V gene encodes CDR1 MNHEY and CDR2 SMNVEV (reference sequence). This CDR3 spans 13 amino acids.

The chain joins TRBV6-1 to TRBJ2-1, with 13 bases aligning to TRBD2. Germline CDR1 MNHNS, CDR2 SASEGT. The V gene end was trimmed by 4 bases and the J gene end by 5 bases; junction bases not matched to a gene: 5. This CDR3 has 16 amino acids. CDR3 sequence: CASSGGTSGANNEQFF. CDR3 sequence (DNA): TGTGCCAGCAGTGGGGGGACTAGCGGGGCCAACAATGAGCAGTTCTTC.